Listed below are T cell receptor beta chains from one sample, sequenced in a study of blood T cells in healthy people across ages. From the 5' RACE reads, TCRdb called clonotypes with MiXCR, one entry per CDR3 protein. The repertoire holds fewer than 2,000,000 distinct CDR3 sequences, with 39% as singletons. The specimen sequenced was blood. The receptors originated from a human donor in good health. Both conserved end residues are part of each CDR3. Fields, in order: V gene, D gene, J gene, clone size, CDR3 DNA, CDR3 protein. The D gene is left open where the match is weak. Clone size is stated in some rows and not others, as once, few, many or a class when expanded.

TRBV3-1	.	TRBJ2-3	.	TGTGCCAGCAGCCCAGGGGTCTGGATAGATACGCAGTATTTT	CASSPGVWIDTQYF
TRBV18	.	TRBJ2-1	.	TGTGCCAGCTCACCTCCGTTTGGGGGGTATTACAATGAGCAGTTCTTC	CASSPPFGGYYNEQFF
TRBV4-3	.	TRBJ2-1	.	TGCGCCAGCAGCCAAGATTTCGGGGGGCTCTCCTACAATGAGCAGTTCTTC	CASSQDFGGLSYNEQFF
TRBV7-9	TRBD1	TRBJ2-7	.	TGTGCCAGCAGTCAGACAGGGTCTAAATCCTACGAGCAGTACTTC	CASSQTGSKSYEQYF
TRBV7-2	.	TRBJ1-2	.	TGTGCCAGCAGCTTAAGGGTTCACTCTGGCTACACCTTC	CASSLRVHSGYTF
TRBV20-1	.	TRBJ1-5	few	TGCAGTGCTAGAGGGATAGGCTTCGACCAGCCCCAGCATTTT	CSARGIGFDQPQHF
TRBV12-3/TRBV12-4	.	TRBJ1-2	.	TGTGCCAGCAGCGGTTCGGGGTTGGCCGCAGGCTACACCTTC	CASSGSGLAAGYTF
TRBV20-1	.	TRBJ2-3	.	TGCAGTGCTAGAGTGGCTAGATTGACAGATACGCAGTATTTT	CSARVARLTDTQYF
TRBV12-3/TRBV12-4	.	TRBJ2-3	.	TGTGCCAGCAGTTTAAGGGCTTGCACAGATACCCAGTATTTT	CASSLRACTDTQYF
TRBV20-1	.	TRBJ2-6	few	TGCAGTGCTAGAGAAGAGGCAGGGGCGGTGTGGGCCAACGTCCTGACTTTC	CSAREEAGAVWANVLTF
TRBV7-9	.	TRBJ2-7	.	TGTGCCAGCAGCTCGGGACACCACAACCGGGTCGAGCAGTACTTC	CASSSGHHNRVEQYF
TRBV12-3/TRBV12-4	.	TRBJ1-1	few	TGTGCCAGCAGTTCCCTCCTTACCGACACTGAAGCTTTCTTT	CASSSLLTDTEAFF
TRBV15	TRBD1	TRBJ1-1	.	TGTGCCACCAGCAGAACCTGGACATACGACAGGGCGCAGCTCCGCCGGGCTTTGAACACTGAAGCTTTCTTT	CATSRTWTYDRAQLRRALNTEAFF
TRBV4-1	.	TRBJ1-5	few	TGCGCCAGCAGCCAAGTGGGGGGAGGTCAGCCCCAGCATTTT	CASSQVGGGQPQHF
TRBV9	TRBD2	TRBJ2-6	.	TGTGCCAGCAGCATGTTCAGCGGGGGGTTTGGGGCCAACGTCCTGACTTTC	CASSMFSGGFGANVLTF